A single sample gave rise to the 21 T cell receptor beta chains below, sequenced in a study of lymphopenia after photon versus proton radiotherapy. TCRdb keeps only in-frame clones here, not all; method: immunoSEQ multiplex PCR. The sample has around 30,000 clones, 85% to 90% seen once; the top ten hold 5.5% to 7.5%. Sequenced material: peripheral blood, taken from a patient treated with photon-based radiotherapy. These receptors came from a woman in her 50s with pancreatic cancer.

This sequence joins TRBV7-8 and TRBJ2-7, with 10 nucleotides matching TRBD2. Germline V gives CDR1 SGHVS, CDR2 FQNEAQ. The V segment lost 8 bases and the J segment 6 bases; nucleotides outside the gene matches: 13. This CDR3 is 15 amino acids long. The CDR3 here is CASGPGLAGVSEQYF. The CDR3 coding sequence is TGTGCCAGCGGCCCCGGTCTAGCGGGAGTTAGCGAGCAGTACTTC.

Comment on this clone: This may be a read error, as it is one base from a much larger clone. The J gene is TRBJ2-1, the V gene TRBV7-2; D might be TRBD1 (5 bases). The V and J ends lost 1 base and 4 bases respectively, with 17 bases between them. Per the germline V gene, CDR1 is SGHTA and CDR2 is FQGNSA. This CDR3 comprises 17 residues. CDR3 DNA: TGTGCCAGCAGCTTAGATGGAAAGGGGCCCCCTTACAATGAGCAGTTCTTC. Residues: CASSLDGKGPPYNEQFF.

This chain connects TRBV5-6 to TRBJ1-4, with D perhaps matching TRBD1 (5 bases). Germline V gene sequence: CDR1 SGHDT, CDR2 YYEEEE. The CDR3 totals 13 residues. V was pared by 7 bases and J by 4 bases, with 11 bases between. CDR3 residues: CASRLRGNEKLFF. In DNA, the CDR3 is TGTGCCAGCCGCCTTAGGGGTAATGAAAAACTGTTTTTT.

V is TRBV27 and J is TRBJ2-1; D gene unclear. The V end lost 3 bases, the J end lost 1 base, and 10 bases lay between the germline ends. The CDR3 totals 15 residues. Germline lookup yields CDR1 MNHEY and CDR2 SMNVEV (reference sequence). The CDR3 is CASSFGSKSYNEQFF. The CDR3, as DNA: TGTGCCAGCAGTTTTGGTAGTAAATCCTACAATGAGCAGTTCTTC.

The chain recombines TRBV28 with TRBJ1-1, with D perhaps TRBD1 (5 bases). Per germline, CDR1 MDHEN and CDR2 SYDVKM. CDR3 length: 13 amino acids. V was clipped by 8 bases and J by 0 bases, with 10 bases between them. In DNA form, the CDR3 reads TGTGCCAGCTCTACAGGCCTGAACACTGAAGCTTTCTTT. The encoded protein is CASSTGLNTEAFF. Using reference TRBV28 and TRBJ1-1 for the parts outside the CDR3, the full variable domain is DVKVTQSSRYLVKRTGEKVFLECVQDMDHENMFWYRQDPGLGLRLIYFSYDVKMKEKGDIPEGYSVSREKKERFSLILESASTNQTSMYLCASSTGLNTEAFFGQGTRLTVV.

The rearrangement joins TRBV7-6 to TRBJ2-7; D remains ambiguous. Deletions cut 1 base from V and 6 bases from J, with 4 bases between. CDR3 length: 11 residues. Germline V gene data show CDR1 as SGHVS and CDR2 as FNYEAQ. The CDR3 loop reads CASSLVGEQYF. For the CDR3, the DNA is TGTGCCAGCAGCTTAGTCGGCGAGCAGTACTTC.

The CDR3 DNA follows: TGTGCCAGTAGTATACAGGGCCCCGATACGCAGTATTTT. Encoded protein: CASSIQGPDTQYF. The gene calls are TRBV19 and TRBJ2-3, with TRBD1 as a possible D gene (5 bases). Trimming shortened V by 2 bases and J by 6 bases, and 9 bases separated the two germline ends. CDR1 and CDR2 (germline): LNHDA, SQIVND (reference sequence). The CDR3 loop spans 13 amino acids.

The CDR3 sequence is CASAIILAGVYNEQFF. CDR3 nucleotide sequence: TGCGCCAGCGCCATCATACTAGCGGGAGTCTACAATGAGCAGTTCTTC. V and J are TRBV4-1 and TRBJ2-1, with TRBD2 matching over 11 bases. V lost 8 bases to trimming and J lost 3 bases; unmatched junction nucleotides: 9. The germline V gene encodes CDR1 MGHRA and CDR2 YSYEKL. This CDR3 comprises 16 residues.

This clone was picked up one time. The V call is TRBV19, the J call TRBJ2-2, with 7 bases matching TRBD2. V shed 3 bases, J shed 6 bases, and the junction held 10 bases outside the gene matches. Germline CDR1 reads LNHDA; CDR2 reads SQIVND (reference sequence). This CDR3 contains 16 residues. CDR3 in DNA: TGTGCCAGTAGTATCGAGGGAGGGCGTTGGGCCGGGGAGCTGTTTTTT. Protein: CASSIEGGRWAGELFF.

The V gene is TRBV13, the J gene TRBJ1-1, with 7 bases matching TRBD1. CDR3 size: 17 residues. J lost 1 base, V lost 4 bases, and 12 bases had no gene match. Looked up from germline, CDR1 is PRHDT and CDR2 is FYEKMQ (reference sequence). The CDR3 DNA reads TGTGCCAGCAGCTCCGAGACGGACAGGCTGACGAACACTGAAGCTTTCTTT. Protein: CASSSETDRLTNTEAFF.

The chain has TRBV19 and TRBJ1-5; TRBD1 is a possible D gene (6 bases). Germline CDR1 reads LNHDA; CDR2 reads SQIVND (reference sequence). Trimming pared 5 bases from V and 1 base from J, leaving 12 bases between. The CDR3 runs to 15 residues. CDR3 coding DNA: TGTGCCAGTAGTCTCAATAGGGGGAGCAATCAGCCCCAGCATTTT. It is translated as CASSLNRGSNQPQHF.

V is TRBV2 and J is TRBJ1-5, with 8 bases fitting TRBD1. V trimming: 11 bases; J trimming: 0 bases; junction bases outside the gene matches: 6. Germline values: CDR1 SNHLY, CDR2 FYNNEI. This CDR3 is 14 amino acids long. CDR3 loop: CACWTGFSNQPQHF. The DNA for the CDR3 is TGTGCCTGCTGGACAGGGTTTAGCAATCAGCCCCAGCATTTT.

The rearrangement joins TRBV5-1 to TRBJ2-2, with D unresolved. The V gene lost 0 bases and the J gene lost 6 bases, with 9 bases spanning the gap. This CDR3 has 14 amino acids. In germline, CDR1 is SGHRS, CDR2 YFSETQ. CDR3 region: CASSLEVGAGELFF. CDR3 nucleotides: TGCGCCAGCAGCTTGGAGGTTGGTGCCGGGGAGCTGTTTTTT.

This clone appeared a few times. V and J are TRBV27 and TRBJ2-1, with 11 bases fitting TRBD2. The CDR3 contains 15 residues. The junction had 2 bases not matched to a gene; V was cut back by 4 bases and J by 3 bases. CDR1 is MNHEY, CDR2 SMNVEV, per germline (reference sequence). The CDR3 protein is CASSWTSGYYNEQFF. The CDR3 DNA reads TGTGCCAGCAGTTGGACTAGCGGGTACTACAATGAGCAGTTCTTC.

This sequence joins TRBV4-1 and TRBJ2-2, with 12 bases aligning to TRBD2. J lost 1 base, V lost 3 bases, and 9 bases had no gene match. The germline gives CDR1 MGHRA, CDR2 YSYEKL. The CDR3 has 19 residues. CDR3 nucleotides: TGCGCCAGCAGCCATCCCGGGACTAGCGGGCTAATGAACACCGGGGAGCTGTTTTTT. This codes for CASSHPGTSGLMNTGELFF.

The chain recombines TRBV29-1 with TRBJ2-7; D possibly corresponds to TRBD2 (6 bases). Germline V gene lookup returns CDR1 SQVTM and CDR2 ANQGSEA. This CDR3 has 17 amino acids. The CDR3 region has the DNA TGCACTGCTACTTGGGGCTCGTCAGGCGGGGATTCCTACGAGCAGTACTTC. Its translation: CTATWGSSGGDSYEQYF.

This chain links TRBV5-1 with TRBJ2-7; no firm D call. Germline assignment: CDR1 SGHRS and CDR2 YFSETQ. The CDR3 has 14 amino acids. V dropped 2 bases and J dropped 1 base, with 10 bases sitting between them. This chain's CDR3 is CASSLTDDSYEQYF. The DNA of the CDR3 is TGCGCCAGCAGCTTAACGGACGATTCCTACGAGCAGTACTTC.

Remarks on this clone: Relative to the germline gene, one junction end is altered; a read error may explain this. The chain has TRBV27 and TRBJ2-1, with no clear D. Germline lookup yields CDR1 MNHEY and CDR2 SMNVEV (reference sequence). The CDR3 is made up of 10 amino acids. CDR3 in DNA: TGTGCCAGCAGTTTAGACCTTATGATCTTC. This gives the protein CASSLDLMIF.

V and J are TRBV7-6 and TRBJ2-7; 7 positions match TRBD1. CDR1 and CDR2 from the germline V gene are SGHVS and FNYEAQ. V gave up 1 base and J gave up 7 bases; unmatched junction bases: 7. The CDR3 runs to 14 residues. CDR3 in DNA: TGTGCCAGCAGCTTAGGAGGACAGGCAGCGGAGCAGTACTTC. It encodes CASSLGGQAAEQYF.

V and J are TRBV19 and TRBJ2-5; no clear D gene. Trimming cost V 1 base and J 0 bases, with 6 bases left between them. Germline assignment: CDR1 LNHDA and CDR2 SQIVND (reference sequence). There are 14 residues in the CDR3. CDR3: CASSIGSYQETQYF. CDR3 nucleotides: TGTGCCAGTAGTATAGGGAGCTACCAAGAGACCCAGTACTTC.

The chain uses TRBV7-7 and TRBJ2-2; D is unclear. This CDR3 contains 13 residues. V lost 5 bases and J lost 5, with 9 bases in between. Germline V CDR1 and CDR2: SSHAT, FNYEAQ (reference sequence). Here the CDR3 reads CASSLGPTGELFF. The CDR3 DNA follows: TGTGCCAGCAGCCTAGGCCCGACCGGGGAGCTGTTTTTT.